The T cell receptor (beta chain) described here comes from a study of post-analysis software for immune sequencing data. Turning to the study itself: Patients with relapsing-remitting, secondary progressive and progressive-relapsing multiple sclerosis courses were all represented.

Unique molecular identifiers featured in each of the TCR beta cDNA libraries. TCRdb redid the calling of the PCR reads with MiXCR, one entry per CDR3 protein. The sample includes roughly 670,000 distinct CDR3 sequences, approximately 59% of them seen just once. CDR1 and CDR2 (germline): SGHKS, YYEKEE (reference sequence). CDR3 length: 14 residues. V lost 5 bases, J lost 3 bases, and 15 bases lay in between. Study findings and constraints: Included in a set of a handful of TRBV segments more frequent in patients than controls were TRBV5-6, TRBV5-1 and TRBV20-1. There was significantly lower normalized Chao1 diversity in multiple sclerosis patients than in controls.

This clonotype was recorded only once. Its target is unknown. The rearrangement uses TRBV5-5 and TRBJ2-7, with D tentatively TRBD2 (6 bases). The clonotype comes from a girl aged 2 to 9 with multiple sclerosis. Source material: blood. The CDR3: CASRRGTAGYEQYF. The CDR3 bases are TGTGCCAGCAGGCGAGGGACTGCAGGCTACGAGCAGTACTTC.